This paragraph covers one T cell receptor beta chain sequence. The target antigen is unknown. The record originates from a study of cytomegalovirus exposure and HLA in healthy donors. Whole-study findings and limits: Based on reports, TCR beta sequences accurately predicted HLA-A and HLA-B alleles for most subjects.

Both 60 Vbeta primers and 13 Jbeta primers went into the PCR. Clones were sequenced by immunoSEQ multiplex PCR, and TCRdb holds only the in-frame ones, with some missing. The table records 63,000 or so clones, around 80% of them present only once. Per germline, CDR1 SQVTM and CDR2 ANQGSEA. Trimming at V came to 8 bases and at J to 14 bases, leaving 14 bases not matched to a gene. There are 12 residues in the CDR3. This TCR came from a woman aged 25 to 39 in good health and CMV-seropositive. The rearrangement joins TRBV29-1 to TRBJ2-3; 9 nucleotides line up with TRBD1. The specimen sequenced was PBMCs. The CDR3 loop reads CSTHGGTGSRYF. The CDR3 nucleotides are TGCAGCACACACGGTGGGACAGGGAGTCGGTATTTT.